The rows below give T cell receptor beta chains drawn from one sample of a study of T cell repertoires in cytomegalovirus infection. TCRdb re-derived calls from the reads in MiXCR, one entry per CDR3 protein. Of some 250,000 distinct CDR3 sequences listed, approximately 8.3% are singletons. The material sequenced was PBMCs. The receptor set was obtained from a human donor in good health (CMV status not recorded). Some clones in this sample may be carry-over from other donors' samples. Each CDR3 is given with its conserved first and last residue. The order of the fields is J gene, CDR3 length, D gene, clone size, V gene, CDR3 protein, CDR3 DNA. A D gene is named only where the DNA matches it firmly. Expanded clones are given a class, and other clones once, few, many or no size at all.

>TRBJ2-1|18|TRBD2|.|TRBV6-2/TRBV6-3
CASSYTLRTSGSGHEQFF
TGTGCCAGCAGTTACACCCTCCGGACTAGCGGGAGCGGGCATGAGCAGTTCTTC
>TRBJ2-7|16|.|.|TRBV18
CASSKGPTETDYEQYF
TGTGCCAGCTCAAAAGGACCTACCGAGACAGACTACGAGCAGTACTTC
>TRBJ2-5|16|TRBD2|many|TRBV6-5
CASSLGLAGSQETQYF
TGTGCCAGCAGTTTGGGACTAGCGGGATCCCAAGAGACCCAGTACTTC
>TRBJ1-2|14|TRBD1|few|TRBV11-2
CASSRDREVYGYTF
TGTGCCAGCAGCCGAGACAGGGAGGTATATGGCTACACCTTC
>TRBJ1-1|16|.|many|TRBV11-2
CASSFLGTTVNTEAFF
TGTGCCAGCAGCTTCCTCGGCACCACGGTGAACACTGAAGCTTTCTTT
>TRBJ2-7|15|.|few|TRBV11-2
CASSLDQATTYEQYF
TGTGCCAGCAGCTTAGACCAGGCCACCACCTACGAGCAGTACTTC
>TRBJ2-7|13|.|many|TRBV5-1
CASSLAVGNEQYF
TGCGCCAGCAGCTTGGCCGTAGGCAACGAGCAGTACTTC
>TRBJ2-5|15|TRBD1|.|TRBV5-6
CASSLGRGRDETQYF
TGTGCCAGCAGCTTGGGCAGGGGGCGCGACGAGACCCAGTACTTC
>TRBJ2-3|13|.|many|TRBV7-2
CASSFTVTDTQYF
TGTGCCAGCAGCTTCACAGTTACAGATACGCAGTATTTT
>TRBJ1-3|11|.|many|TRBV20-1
CSVPVGNTIYF
TGCAGTGTACCCGTTGGAAACACCATATATTTT
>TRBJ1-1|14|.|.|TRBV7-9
CASSRRQLSPEAFF
TGTGCCAGCAGCAGGAGACAGTTGAGCCCTGAAGCTTTCTTT
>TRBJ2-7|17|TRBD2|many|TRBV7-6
CASSPAAGLAGGREQYF
TGTGCCAGCAGCCCGGCGGCGGGACTAGCGGGAGGGCGCGAGCAGTACTTC
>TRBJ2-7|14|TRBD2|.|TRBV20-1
CSARRLASSYEQYF
TGCAGTGCTAGGAGACTAGCGTCCTCCTACGAGCAGTACTTC
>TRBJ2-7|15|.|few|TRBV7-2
CASSLAGASSYEQYF
TGTGCCAGCAGCTTGGCAGGGGCGAGCTCCTACGAGCAGTACTTC
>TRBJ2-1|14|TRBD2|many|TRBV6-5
CASRKLAGAAEQFF
TGTGCCAGCAGGAAATTAGCGGGAGCTGCTGAGCAGTTCTTC
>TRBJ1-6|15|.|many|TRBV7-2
CASSSGPTYNSPLHF
TGTGCCAGCAGCTCGGGGCCGACCTATAATTCACCCCTCCACTTT
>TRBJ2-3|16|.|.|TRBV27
CASSLLTQTRGDTQYF
TGTGCCAGCAGTTTATTGACCCAAACTCGCGGAGATACGCAGTATTTT
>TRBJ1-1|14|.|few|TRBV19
CASTSRGGRTEAFF
TGTGCCAGTACCTCGAGGGGGGGTCGGACTGAAGCTTTCTTT
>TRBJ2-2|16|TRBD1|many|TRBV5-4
CASSPGGQGATGELFF
TGTGCCAGCAGCCCCGGAGGACAGGGGGCCACCGGGGAGCTGTTTTTT
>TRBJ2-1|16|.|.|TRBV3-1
CASSQDTRTFYNEQFF
TGTGCCAGCAGCCAAGATACCAGGACTTTCTACAATGAGCAGTTCTTC
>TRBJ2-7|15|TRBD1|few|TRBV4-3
CASSRQGQGAYEQYF
TGCGCCAGCAGCCGCCAGGGACAGGGGGCATACGAGCAGTACTTC
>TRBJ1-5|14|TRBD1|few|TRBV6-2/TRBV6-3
CASRGQGIRQPQHF
TGTGCCAGCAGGGGACAGGGGATTCGGCAGCCCCAGCATTTT
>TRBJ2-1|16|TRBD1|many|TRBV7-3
CASSQGQGTLGAEQFF
TGTGCCAGCAGCCAAGGACAGGGAACCTTGGGGGCCGAGCAGTTCTTC
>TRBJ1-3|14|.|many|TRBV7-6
CASSAGHPSDTIYF
TGTGCCAGCAGCGCGGGACACCCCTCGGACACCATATATTTT
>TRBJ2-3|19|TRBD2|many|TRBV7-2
CASSSRPGVRGGGADTQYF
TGTGCCAGCAGCTCCAGACCAGGTGTACGGGGGGGAGGGGCAGATACGCAGTATTTT
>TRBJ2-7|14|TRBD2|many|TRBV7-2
CASSRAGGSYEQYF
TGTGCCAGCAGCCGAGCGGGAGGGTCTTACGAGCAGTACTTC
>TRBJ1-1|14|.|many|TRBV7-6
CASSSGRGNTEAFF
TGTGCCAGCAGCTCGGGACGAGGGAACACTGAAGCTTTCTTT
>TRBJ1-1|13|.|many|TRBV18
CASSPDLNTEAFF
TGCGCCAGCAGCCCCGACCTGAACACTGAAGCTTTCTTT
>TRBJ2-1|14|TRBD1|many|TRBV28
CASSFGQGWNEQFF
TGTGCCAGCAGTTTCGGACAGGGGTGGAATGAGCAGTTCTTC
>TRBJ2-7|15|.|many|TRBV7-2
CASSLGGGPPYEQYF
TGTGCCAGCAGCTTAGGCGGGGGCCCTCCCTACGAGCAGTACTTC
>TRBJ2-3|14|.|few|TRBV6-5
CASRMTGSTDTQYF
TGTGCCAGCAGGATGACTGGGAGCACAGATACGCAGTATTTT
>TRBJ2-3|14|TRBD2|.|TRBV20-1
CSAATSGRTDTQYF
TGCAGTGCTGCAACTAGCGGACGCACAGATACGCAGTATTTT
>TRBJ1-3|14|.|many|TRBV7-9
CASSPQGRRNTIYF
TGTGCCAGCAGCCCTCAGGGGAGACGAAACACCATATATTTT
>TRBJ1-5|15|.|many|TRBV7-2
CASSLDGGRRQPQHF
TGTGCCAGCAGCTTAGATGGGGGGAGGCGTCAGCCCCAGCATTTT
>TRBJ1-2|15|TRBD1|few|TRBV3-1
CASSTGTVFNYGYTF
TGTGCCAGCAGCACCGGGACAGTTTTTAACTATGGCTACACCTTC
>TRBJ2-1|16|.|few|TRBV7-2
CASSPQEGLRRNEQFF
TGTGCCAGCAGCCCCCAGGAGGGACTTCGACGGAATGAGCAGTTCTTC
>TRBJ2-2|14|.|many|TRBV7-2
CASNVGPNTGELFF
TGTGCCAGCAATGTGGGGCCGAACACCGGGGAGCTGTTTTTT
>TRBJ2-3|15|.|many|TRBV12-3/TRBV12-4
CASSLGGAATDTQYF
TGTGCCAGCAGCTTGGGTGGGGCAGCCACAGATACGCAGTATTTT
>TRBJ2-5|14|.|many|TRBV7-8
CASSRRDSGWTQYF
TGTGCCAGCAGCAGACGGGACTCTGGGTGGACCCAGTACTTC
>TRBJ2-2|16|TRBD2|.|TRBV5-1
CASSSGLAGASGELFF
TGCGCCAGCAGCTCCGGACTAGCGGGAGCCTCCGGGGAGCTGTTTTTT
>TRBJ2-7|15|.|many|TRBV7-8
CASSSTGTLLSGSPF
TGTGCCAGCAGCTCGACCGGGACTCTCTTATCGGGATCCCCTTTC
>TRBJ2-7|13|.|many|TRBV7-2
CASSSSRLNEQYF
TGTGCCAGCAGCTCCTCCCGCCTAAACGAGCAGTACTTC
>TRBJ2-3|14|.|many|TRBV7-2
CASESRTGADTQYF
TGTGCCAGCGAATCTAGGACCGGGGCAGATACGCAGTATTTT
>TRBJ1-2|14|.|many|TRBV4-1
CASSQDGQWEGYTF
TGCGCCAGCAGCCAGGACGGGCAATGGGAGGGCTACACCTTC
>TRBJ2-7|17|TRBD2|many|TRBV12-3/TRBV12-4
CASRGTSGGTFSYEQYF
TGTGCCAGCAGAGGGACTAGCGGGGGGACATTCTCCTACGAGCAGTACTTC
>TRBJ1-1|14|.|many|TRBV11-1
CASSLQELNTEAFF
TGTGCCAGCAGCTTACAGGAATTGAACACTGAAGCTTTCTTT
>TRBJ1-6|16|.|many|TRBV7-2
CASSRNGGGLGSPLHF
TGTGCCAGCAGCCGAAACGGGGGAGGGTTAGGTTCACCCCTCCACTTT
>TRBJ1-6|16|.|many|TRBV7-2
CASSLGLRTAVSPLHF
TGTGCCAGCAGCTTAGGGCTTAGGACTGCCGTCTCACCCCTCCACTTT
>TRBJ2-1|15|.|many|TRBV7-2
CASSFNTGAGNEQFF
TGTGCCAGCAGCTTTAACACGGGGGCGGGCAATGAGCAGTTCTTC
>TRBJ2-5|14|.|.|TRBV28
CASSILTGEETQYF
TGTGCCAGCAGTATTCTCACGGGGGAGGAGACCCAGTACTTC
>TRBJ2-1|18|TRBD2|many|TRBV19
CASTSGAGGYSSYNEQFF
TGTGCCAGTACCTCAGGAGCGGGGGGGTACAGCTCCTACAATGAGCAGTTCTTC
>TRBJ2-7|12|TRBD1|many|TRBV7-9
CARRTGPDEQYF
TGTGCCCGAAGGACAGGGCCGGACGAGCAGTACTTC
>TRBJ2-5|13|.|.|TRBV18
CASSTEAEETQYF
TGTGCCAGCTCCACGGAAGCCGAAGAGACCCAGTACTTC
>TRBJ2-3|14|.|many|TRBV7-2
CASSSRPAGDTQYF
TGTGCCAGCAGCTCCCGCCCCGCGGGAGATACGCAGTATTTT
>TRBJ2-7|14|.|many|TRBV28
CASSFVDTSYEQYF
TGTGCCAGCAGTTTTGTGGACACCTCCTACGAGCAGTACTTC